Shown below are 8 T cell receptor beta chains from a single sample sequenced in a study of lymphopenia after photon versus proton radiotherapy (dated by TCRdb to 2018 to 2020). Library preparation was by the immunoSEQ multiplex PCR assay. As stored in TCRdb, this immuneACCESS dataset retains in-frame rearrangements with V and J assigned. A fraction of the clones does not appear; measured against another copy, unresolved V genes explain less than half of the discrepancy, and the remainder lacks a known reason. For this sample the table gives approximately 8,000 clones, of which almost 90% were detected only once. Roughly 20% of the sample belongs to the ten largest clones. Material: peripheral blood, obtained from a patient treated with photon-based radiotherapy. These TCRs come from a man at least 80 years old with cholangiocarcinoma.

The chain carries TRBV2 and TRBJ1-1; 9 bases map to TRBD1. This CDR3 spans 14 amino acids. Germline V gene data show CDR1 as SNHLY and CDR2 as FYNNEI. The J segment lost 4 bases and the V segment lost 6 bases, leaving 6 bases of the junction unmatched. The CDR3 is CASRAQGAGTEAFF. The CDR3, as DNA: TGTGCCAGCAGGGCACAGGGGGCGGGCACTGAAGCTTTCTTT.

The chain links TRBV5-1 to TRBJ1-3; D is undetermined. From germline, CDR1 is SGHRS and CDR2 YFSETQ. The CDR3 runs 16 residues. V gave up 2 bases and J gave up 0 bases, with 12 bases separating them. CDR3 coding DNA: TGCGCCAGCAGCTTCAGGCAGGAGGGCTCTGGAAACACCATATATTTT. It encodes CASSFRQEGSGNTIYF.

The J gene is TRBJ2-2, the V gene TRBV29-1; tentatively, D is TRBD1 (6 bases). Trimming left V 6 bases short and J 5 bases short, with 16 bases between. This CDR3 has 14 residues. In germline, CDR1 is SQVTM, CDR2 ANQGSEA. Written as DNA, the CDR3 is TGCAGCGTAGTCAGGGGTTCTAAAACCGGGGAGCTGTTTTTT. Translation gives CSVVRGSKTGELFF.

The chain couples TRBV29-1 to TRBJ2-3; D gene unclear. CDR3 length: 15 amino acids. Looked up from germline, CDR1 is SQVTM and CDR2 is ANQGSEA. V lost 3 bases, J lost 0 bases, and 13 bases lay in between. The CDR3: CSVEWRSSSTDTQYF. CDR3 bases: TGCAGCGTTGAGTGGCGGAGTTCTAGCACAGATACGCAGTATTTT.

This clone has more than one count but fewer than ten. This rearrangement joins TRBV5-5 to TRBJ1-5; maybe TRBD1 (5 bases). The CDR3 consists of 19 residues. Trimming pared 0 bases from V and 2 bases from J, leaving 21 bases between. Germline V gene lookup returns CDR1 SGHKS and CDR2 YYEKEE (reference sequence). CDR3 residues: CASSLVPPGGSIGNQPQHF. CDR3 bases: TGTGCCAGCAGCTTGGTTCCACCCGGGGGGAGTATTGGCAATCAGCCCCAGCATTTT.

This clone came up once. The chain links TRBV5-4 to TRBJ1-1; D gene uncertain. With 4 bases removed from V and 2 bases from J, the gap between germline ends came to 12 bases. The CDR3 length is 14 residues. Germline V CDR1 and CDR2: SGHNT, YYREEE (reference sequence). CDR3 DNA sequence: TGTGCCAGCAGCCCCGAACGGCGTAACACTGAAGCTTTCTTT. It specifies CASSPERRNTEAFF. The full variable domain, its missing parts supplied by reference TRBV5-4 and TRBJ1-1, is ETGVTQSPTHLIKTRGQQVTLRCSSQSGHNTVSWYQQALGQGPQFIFQYYREEENGRGNFPPRFSGLQFPNYSSELNVNALELDDSALYLCASSPERRNTEAFFGQGTRLTVV.

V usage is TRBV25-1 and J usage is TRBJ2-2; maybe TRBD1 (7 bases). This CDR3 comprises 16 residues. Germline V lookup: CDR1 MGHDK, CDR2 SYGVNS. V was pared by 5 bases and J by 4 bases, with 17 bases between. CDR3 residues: CASSSVGGQFTGELFF. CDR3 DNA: TGTGCCAGCAGTTCCGTGGGGGGACAGTTCACCGGGGAGCTGTTTTTT.

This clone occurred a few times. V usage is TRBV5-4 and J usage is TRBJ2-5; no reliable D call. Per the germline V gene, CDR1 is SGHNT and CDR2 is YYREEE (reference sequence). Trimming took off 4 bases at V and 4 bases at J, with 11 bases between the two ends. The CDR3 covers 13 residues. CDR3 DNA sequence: TGTGCCAGCAGCCCCCCAGCCGGAGAGACCCAGTACTTC. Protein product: CASSPPAGETQYF. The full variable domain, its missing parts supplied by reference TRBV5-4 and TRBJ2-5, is ETGVTQSPTHLIKTRGQQVTLRCSSQSGHNTVSWYQQALGQGPQFIFQYYREEENGRGNFPPRFSGLQFPNYSSELNVNALELDDSALYLCASSPPAGETQYFGPGTRLLVL.